Below are 15 T cell receptor beta chains sequenced from a single sample in a study of T cell changes during pregnancy in multiple sclerosis. The assay was immunoSEQ multiplex PCR, and TCRdb's table has in-frame clones only and misses some. The sample gives some 110,000 clones, approximately 90% of which show up once; approximately 1.5% is in the top ten. The source was peripheral blood, collected in the third trimester of pregnancy. The receptors originated from a female donor with multiple sclerosis, enrolled in a pregnancy study.

The gene calls are TRBV28 and TRBJ1-2, with 8 bases aligning to TRBD1. Looked up from germline, CDR1 is MDHEN and CDR2 is SYDVKM. The CDR3 sequence is 15 residues long. J gave up 4 bases and V 6 bases, and 10 bases lay outside the gene matches. The CDR3 DNA sequence: TGTGCCAGCAGCCCGGGAGGACAGGGCGGCTATGGCTACACCTTC. It translates to CASSPGGQGGYGYTF.

This chain joins TRBV28 and TRBJ2-3, with 8 bases aligning to TRBD1. Germline V gene data show CDR1 as MDHEN and CDR2 as SYDVKM. Unmatched junction bases numbered 5, after V lost 3 bases and J lost 3 bases. The CDR3 extends over 15 amino acids. Here the CDR3 DNA reads TGTGCCAGCAGTTTCCGCACAGGGGGAACAGATACGCAGTATTTT. Protein: CASSFRTGGTDTQYF.

V and J are TRBV2 and TRBJ1-2; D gene uncertain. V was shortened by 7 bases and J by 4 bases, with 16 bases between the two germline ends. CDR3 size: 14 residues. From germline, CDR1 is SNHLY and CDR2 FYNNEI. CDR3 sequence reads: CASTPEEEAYGYTF. Written as DNA, the CDR3 is TGTGCCAGCACACCCGAAGAGGAGGCCTATGGCTACACCTTC.

The chain has TRBV28 and TRBJ1-5, with a tentative D call TRBD1 (5 bases). Per the germline V gene, CDR1 is MDHEN and CDR2 is SYDVKM. Trimming removed 3 bases at V and 7 bases at J, with 19 bases between. The CDR3 is made up of 16 amino acids. The CDR3 spells CASSFGATGEGQPQHF. The CDR3 DNA reads as TGTGCCAGCAGTTTCGGGGCTACGGGGGAAGGACAGCCCCAGCATTTT.

In regard to this clone: One end of the junction does not line up with germline, which may come from a read error. The J gene is TRBJ2-5, the V gene TRBV5-8; the match to TRBD1 covers 10 bases. This CDR3 has 14 amino acids. CDR1 is SGHTS, CDR2 YDEGEE, per germline. CDR3: CASRLDRGQETQYF. In nucleotides, the CDR3 is TGTGCCAGCAGATTGGACAGGGGGCAAGAGACCCAGTACTTC. Full variable domain (outside the CDR3, taken from reference TRBV5-8 and TRBJ2-5): EAGVTQSPTHLIKTRGQQATLRCSPISGHTSVYWYQQALGLGLQFLLWYDEGEERNRGNFPPRFSGRQFPNYSSELNVNALELEDSALYLCASRLDRGQETQYFGPGTRLLVL.

This chain joins TRBV5-1 and TRBJ2-7, with 16 bases that match TRBD2. The CDR3 is made up of 18 amino acids. Germline V gene data show CDR1 as SGHRS and CDR2 as YFSETQ. Trimming cost V 4 bases and J 3 bases; bases outside gene matches: 10. CDR3 DNA sequence: TGCGCCAGCAGCCGCGGGACTAGCGGGGGGGGATTTTACTACGAGCAGTACTTC. As protein: CASSRGTSGGGFYYEQYF.

This chain uses TRBV29-1 with TRBJ2-3, with 12 nucleotides matching TRBD2. From germline, CDR1 is SQVTM and CDR2 ANQGSEA. CDR3 length: 14 residues. V lost 4 bases and J lost 4; bases outside the gene matches: 3. CDR3 nucleotide sequence: TGCAGCGTTGGACTAGCGGGAGTTCCAGATACGCAGTATTTT. This codes for CSVGLAGVPDTQYF.

A few counts support this clone. This chain uses TRBV7-9 with TRBJ1-2; D unresolved. Germline CDR1 is SEHNR and CDR2 is FQNEAQ (reference sequence). The CDR3 runs 13 residues. V lost 5 bases to trimming and J lost 6 bases, with 13 bases between them. The CDR3 DNA reads as TGTGCCAGCAGCCTGGCGAGAAGCGATGGCTACACCTTC. Translated: CASSLARSDGYTF. The full variable domain, rest sourced from reference TRBV7-9 and TRBJ1-2, is DTGVSQNPRHKITKRGQNVTFRCDPISEHNRLYWYRQTLGQGPEFLTYFQNEAQLEKSRLLSDRFSAERPKGSFSTLEIQRTEQGDSAMYLCASSLARSDGYTFGSGTRLTVV.

The J gene is TRBJ2-6, the V gene TRBV9; tentatively, D is TRBD1 (5 bases). This CDR3 contains 16 residues. V was cut by 4 bases and J by 4 bases, with 15 bases left in between. Germline CDR1 SGDLS, CDR2 YYNGEE. CDR3 in amino acids: CASSPQTGVGANVLTF. The CDR3 coding sequence is TGTGCCAGCAGCCCCCAAACAGGTGTCGGGGCCAACGTCCTGACTTTC.

The rearrangement uses TRBV9 and TRBJ2-5; D is possibly TRBD2 (6 bases). Trimming stripped 3 bases from V and 7 bases from J, with 16 bases between. Germline CDR1 SGDLS, CDR2 YYNGEE. This CDR3 has 14 amino acids. The CDR3 DNA is TGTGCCAGCAGCGGCAACGGATTGGGAGGGACCCAGTACTTC. This sequence encodes CASSGNGLGGTQYF.

CDR3 DNA: TGCGCCAGCAGCTCCCCCGGGACAGGGAATCGGACTGAAGCTTTCTTT. Translation: CASSSPGTGNRTEAFF. The V gene is TRBV5-1, the J gene TRBJ1-1; 9 nucleotides match TRBD1. The V and J ends lost 3 bases and 5 bases, in that order; junction bases with no gene match: 11. From germline, CDR1 is SGHRS and CDR2 YFSETQ. This CDR3 has 16 residues. Drawing the rest from reference TRBV5-1 and TRBJ1-1, the complete variable domain is KAGVTQTPRYLIKTRGQQVTLSCSPISGHRSVSWYQQTPGQGLQFLFEYFSETQRNKGNFPGRFSGRQFSNSRSEMNVSTLELGDSALYLCASSSPGTGNRTEAFFGQGTRLTVV.

The CDR3 sequence is CASSDSGQMNTEAFF. The CDR3, as DNA: TGCGCCAGCAGCGACTCGGGACAGATGAACACTGAAGCTTTCTTT. V is TRBV5-1 and J is TRBJ1-1, with 7 positions matching TRBD1. Germline V gives CDR1 SGHRS, CDR2 YFSETQ. The CDR3 is made up of 15 amino acids. The V and J ends lost 4 bases and 0 bases, in that order; junction bases with no gene match: 6.

This chain joins TRBV27 and TRBJ1-6, with no clear D. The V gene lost 7 bases and the J gene lost 0 bases, with 22 bases spanning the gap. The V gene's germline CDR1 is MNHEY and CDR2 SMNVEV (reference sequence). The CDR3 extends over 19 amino acids. CDR3 protein: CASKNWEGLSNSYNSPLHF. CDR3 sequence (DNA): TGTGCCAGCAAAAATTGGGAGGGCCTATCGAACTCCTATAATTCACCCCTCCACTTT.

The V gene is TRBV27, the J gene TRBJ1-1; the match to TRBD1 covers 8 bases. This CDR3 is built from 17 residues. The V gene end was trimmed by 5 bases and the J gene end by 0 bases; junction bases not matched to a gene: 11. Germline V CDR1 and CDR2: MNHEY, SMNVEV (reference sequence). CDR3 sequence: CASSPTTWTGMNTEAFF. CDR3 sequence (DNA): TGTGCCAGCAGTCCCACCACCTGGACAGGGATGAACACTGAAGCTTTCTTT.

The chain has TRBV7-9 and TRBJ1-3, with a tentative D call TRBD1 (6 bases). Per the germline V gene, CDR1 is SEHNR and CDR2 is FQNEAQ (reference sequence). The V end was cut by 2 bases, the J end by 2 bases, with 10 bases between. CDR3 length: 15 amino acids. CDR3 bases: TGTGCCAGCAGCTTAATTGCAGGGGCTGGAAACACCATATATTTT. It codes for CASSLIAGAGNTIYF.